This T cell receptor beta chain was observed in a study of vaccination effects on CD4 cells after COVID-19. This clone was observed a few times. Its antigen is currently unknown. Sequenced by immunoSEQ multiplex PCR; TCRdb stores in-frame clones only, minus some. The sample lists 30,000 to 40,000 clones, 82% occurring once. V lost 1 base and J 3 bases, leaving 9 bases between the germline ends. Germline values: CDR1 LNHNV, CDR2 YYDKDF (reference sequence). This CDR3 has 14 residues. Isolating CD4+ T cells followed around nine days of culture. The sequences come from CD4+ T cells from PBMCs cultured without peptide, collected before COVID-19 vaccination. The chain has TRBV15 and TRBJ1-1; D ambiguous. The TCR comes from a human donor who received a COVID-19 vaccine. DNA for the CDR3: TGTGCCACCAGCAGAGGGGCCGGGGACACTGAAGCTTTCTTT. The encoded protein is CATSRGAGDTEAFF.